These 8 T cell receptor beta chains were all obtained from the same sample, sequenced in a study of cytomegalovirus exposure and HLA in healthy donors. The PCR made use of 60 Vbeta and 13 Jbeta primers. TCRdb keeps only in-frame clones here, not all; method: immunoSEQ multiplex PCR. The data contain 170,000 or so clones, under 85% of them singletons. Sequencing used PBMCs. These receptors all stem from a man aged 45-65 years in good health and CMV-seronegative.

The chain links TRBV18 to TRBJ1-6; D unclear. The length of the CDR3 is 13 residues. V lost 3 bases, J lost 12 bases, and 12 bases lay in between. Germline CDR1 and CDR2: KGHSH and LQKENI. The CDR3 nucleotides read TGTGCCAGCTCACCCCGAGCACGGTTACCCCTCCACTTT. As protein: CASSPRARLPLHF.

The V call is TRBV6-1, the J call TRBJ2-5, with TRBD2 as a possible D gene (7 bases). From germline, CDR1 is MNHNS and CDR2 SASEGT. The CDR3 runs to 15 residues. V was trimmed by 4 bases and J by 4 bases, leaving 16 bases between them. CDR3 sequence (DNA): TGTGCCAGCAGTGGGGGGGGGCTTGTACTAGAGACCCAGTACTTC. It codes for CASSGGGLVLETQYF.

The chain recombines TRBV6-1 with TRBJ2-3, with a possible D match to TRBD2 (6 bases). Trimming took off 6 bases at V and 6 bases at J, with 16 bases between the two ends. Germline assignment: CDR1 MNHNS and CDR2 SASEGT. The length of the CDR3 is 14 residues. CDR3 region: CASREGVAPDTQYF. The CDR3 DNA reads as TGTGCCAGCAGGGAGGGTGTGGCGCCGGATACGCAGTATTTT.

The V and J genes are TRBV6-1 and TRBJ2-7; 8 bases are a match to TRBD1. The CDR3 extends over 19 amino acids. With 2 bases clipped from V and 0 bases from J, the junction kept 15 bases outside the gene matches. In germline, CDR1 is MNHNS, CDR2 SASEGT. In DNA, the CDR3 is TGTGCCAGCAGTGAAATCGTTTGGCGAGGACAGGGTAGCTCCTACGAGCAGTACTTC. This gives the protein CASSEIVWRGQGSSYEQYF.

This chain links TRBV6-5 with TRBJ2-1, with TRBD2 identical over 10 bases. CDR3 length: 15 amino acids. After removal of 5 bases from V and 4 bases from J, the junction contained 5 bases not matched to a gene. Germline CDR1 is MNHEY and CDR2 is SVGAGI. The CDR3: CASSQLAGPYNEQFF. CDR3 nucleotides: TGTGCCAGCAGTCAACTAGCGGGACCGTACAATGAGCAGTTCTTC.

This clone has just one count. This chain links TRBV5-1 with TRBJ2-1, with a possible D match to TRBD2 (5 bases). Germline CDR1 is SGHRS and CDR2 is YFSETQ. This CDR3 contains 15 residues. Trimming removed 4 bases from V and 5 bases from J, with 16 bases in between. CDR3 sequence reads: CASSRGPGSNNEQFF. DNA of the CDR3: TGCGCCAGCAGCCGAGGGCCTGGGAGTAACAATGAGCAGTTCTTC.

A remark on this clone: Additional DNA sequences in this sample encode the identical CDR3. The V and J genes are TRBV4-1 and TRBJ2-5, with 13 bases identical to TRBD2. CDR3 length: 15 residues. J gave up 2 bases and V 3 bases, and 0 bases lay outside the gene matches. In germline, CDR1 is MGHRA, CDR2 YSYEKL. CDR3 DNA sequence: TGCGCCAGCAGCCAGGGACTAGCGGGACAAGAGACCCAGTACTTC. This gives the protein CASSQGLAGQETQYF.

This chain joins TRBV7-2 and TRBJ1-6; 10 nucleotides match TRBD1. The V and J ends lost 5 bases and 6 bases, in that order; junction bases with no gene match: 4. Germline loops: CDR1 SGHTA, CDR2 FQGNSA. CDR3 length equals 15 residues. CDR3 loop: CASSPGTGVNSPLHF. CDR3 DNA sequence: TGTGCCAGCAGCCCCGGGACAGGGGTTAATTCACCCCTCCACTTT.